There are a few counts of the clone carrying this T cell receptor beta chain. The data are from a study of blood T cells in healthy people across ages. CDR1 and CDR2 (germline): MGHDK, SYGVNS. Trimming pared 3 bases from V and 0 bases from J, leaving 3 bases between. This CDR3 is built from 13 residues. The use of a sample-barcoded 5' primer and a J-beta primer mix characterized a second PCR of roughly 6 to 11 cycles. All samples yielded 2.5 million or more CDR3-containing paired-end reads. TCRdb analysed the 5' RACE reads with MiXCR anew, one entry per CDR3 protein. The sample records about 1,400,000 distinct CDR3 sequences, 45% to 70% being singletons.

The material sequenced was blood. The chain employs TRBV25-1 and TRBJ1-3; D not resolved. This sequence was found in a man aged 18 to 29 in good health. The CDR3 DNA reads TGTGCCAGCAGTGAGAGCTCTGGAAACACCATATATTTT. Its translation: CASSESSGNTIYF.